This TCR beta chain came from a study of T cells in Graves' hyperthyroidism and ophthalmopathy. Background on the study: Pretreatment peripheral blood was obtained at initial diagnosis.

Many counts were recorded for this clonotype. The authors deemed Graves' hyperthyroidism stable absent ophthalmopathy progression within 18 months. In patients aged 18 to 65, hyperthyroidism was newly diagnosed, with duration under 2 months. Pregnant or lactating patients were excluded, as were those with uncontrolled infection or other autoimmune disease. The source material, RNA transcripts, was used to amplify TCR beta CDR3 regions. Carried out on the TCR CDR3, a first-round RT-PCR used the HTBI primer set. MiXCR, run by TCRdb on the multiplex PCR reads, gives a single entry per CDR3 protein. The table records under 700,000 distinct CDR3 sequences, 15% to 20% of them present only once. The CDR3 sequence is 14 residues long. Germline-derived CDR1 and CDR2 are SGHTA and FQGNSA. V was pared by 6 bases and J by 0 bases, with 12 bases between.

Sequences were obtained from blood. This receptor was identified in a woman in her late teens or twenties with Graves' hyperthyroidism. The chain combines TRBV7-2 with TRBJ2-7, with D maybe TRBD1 (6 bases). CDR3 sequence: CASSARDNSYEQYF. DNA of the CDR3: TGTGCCAGCAGTGCAAGGGACAACTCCTACGAGCAGTACTTC.